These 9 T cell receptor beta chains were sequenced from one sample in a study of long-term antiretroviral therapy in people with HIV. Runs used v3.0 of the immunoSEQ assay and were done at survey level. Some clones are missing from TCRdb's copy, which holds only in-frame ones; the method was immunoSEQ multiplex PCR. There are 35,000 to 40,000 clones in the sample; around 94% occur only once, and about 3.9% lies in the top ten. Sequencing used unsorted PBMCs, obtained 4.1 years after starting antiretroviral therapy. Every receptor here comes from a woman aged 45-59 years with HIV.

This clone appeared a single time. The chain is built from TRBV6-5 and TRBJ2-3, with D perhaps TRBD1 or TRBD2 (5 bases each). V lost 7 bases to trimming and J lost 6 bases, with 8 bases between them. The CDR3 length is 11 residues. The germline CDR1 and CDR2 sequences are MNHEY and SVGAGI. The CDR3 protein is CASTGQDTQYF. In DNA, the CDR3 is TGTGCCAGCACGGGGCAGGATACGCAGTATTTT.

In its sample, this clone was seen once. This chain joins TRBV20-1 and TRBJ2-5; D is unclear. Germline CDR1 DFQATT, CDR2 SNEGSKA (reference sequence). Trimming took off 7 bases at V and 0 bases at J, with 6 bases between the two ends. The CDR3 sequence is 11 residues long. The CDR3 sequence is CSVLNQETQYF. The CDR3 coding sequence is TGCAGTGTGTTGAACCAAGAGACCCAGTACTTC.

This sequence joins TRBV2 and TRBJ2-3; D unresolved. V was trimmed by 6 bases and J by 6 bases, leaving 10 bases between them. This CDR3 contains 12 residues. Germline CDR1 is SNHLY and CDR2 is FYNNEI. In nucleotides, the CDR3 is TGTGCCAGCAGCCTAAGGGTGGATACGCAGTATTTT. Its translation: CASSLRVDTQYF.

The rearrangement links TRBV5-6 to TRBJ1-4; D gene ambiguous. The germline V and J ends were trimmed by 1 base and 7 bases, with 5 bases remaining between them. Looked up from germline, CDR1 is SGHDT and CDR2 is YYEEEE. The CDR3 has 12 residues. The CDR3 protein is CASSLSGEKLFF. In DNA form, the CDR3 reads TGTGCCAGCAGCTTGAGCGGTGAAAAACTGTTTTTT.

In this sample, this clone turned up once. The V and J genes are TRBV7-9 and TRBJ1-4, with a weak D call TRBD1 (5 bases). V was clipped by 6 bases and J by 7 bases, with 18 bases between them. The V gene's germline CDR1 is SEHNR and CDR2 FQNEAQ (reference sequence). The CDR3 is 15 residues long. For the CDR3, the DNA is TGTGCCAGCAGGCCTGACAGTACGGTAGTTGAAAAACTGTTTTTT. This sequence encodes CASRPDSTVVEKLFF.

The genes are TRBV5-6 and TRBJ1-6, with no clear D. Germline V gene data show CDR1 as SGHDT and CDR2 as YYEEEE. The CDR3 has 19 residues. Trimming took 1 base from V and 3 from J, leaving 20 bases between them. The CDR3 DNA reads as TGTGCCAGCAGCTTGTGGCAATATTCCCCGCAAATCTATAATTCACCCCTCCACTTT. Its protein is CASSLWQYSPQIYNSPLHF. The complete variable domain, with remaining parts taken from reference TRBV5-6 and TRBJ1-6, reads DAGVTQSPTHLIKTRGQQVTLRCSPKSGHDTVSWYQQALGQGPQFIFQYYEEEERQRGNFPDRFSGHQFPNYSSELNVNALLLGDSALYLCASSLWQYSPQIYNSPLHFGNGTRLTVT.

CDR3 protein: CASSVGTTRRETQYF. The CDR3 DNA follows: TGTGCCAGCAGCGTTGGGACAACTCGAAGGGAGACCCAGTACTTC. V usage is TRBV7-3 and J usage is TRBJ2-5, with D possibly being TRBD1 (6 bases). Germline assignment: CDR1 SGHTA and CDR2 FQGTGA. This CDR3 is built from 15 residues. V lost 5 bases to trimming and J lost 5 bases, with 18 bases between them.

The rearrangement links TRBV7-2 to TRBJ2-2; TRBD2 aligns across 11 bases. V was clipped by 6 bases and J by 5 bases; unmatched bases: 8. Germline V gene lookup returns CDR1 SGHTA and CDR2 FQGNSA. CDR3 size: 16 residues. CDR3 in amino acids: CASRFAGTSGTGELFF. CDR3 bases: TGTGCCAGCAGATTCGCCGGGACTAGCGGAACCGGGGAGCTGTTTTTT. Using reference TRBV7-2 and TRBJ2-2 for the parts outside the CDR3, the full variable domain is GAGVSQSPSNKVTEKGKDVELRCDPISGHTALYWYRQSLGQGLEFLIYFQGNSAPDKSGLPSDRFSAERTGGSVSTLTIQRTQQEDSAVYLCASRFAGTSGTGELFFGEGSRLTVL.

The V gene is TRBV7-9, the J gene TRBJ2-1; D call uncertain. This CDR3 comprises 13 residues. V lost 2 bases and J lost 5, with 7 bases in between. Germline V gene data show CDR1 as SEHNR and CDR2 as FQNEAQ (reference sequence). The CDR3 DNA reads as TGTGCCAGCAGCTTATCTACCGACAATGAGCAGTTCTTC. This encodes CASSLSTDNEQFF.